Below are 3 T cell receptor beta chains sequenced from a single sample in a study of cytomegalovirus exposure and HLA in healthy donors. The assay was immunoSEQ multiplex PCR, and TCRdb's table has in-frame clones only and misses some. In the table there are more than 85,000 clones, about 95% of which are singletons. Input material: PBMCs. All receptors come from a woman aged 18-29 years in good health and CMV-seronegative.

V usage is TRBV2 and J usage is TRBJ2-3; 9 bases are a match to TRBD2. Germline V gives CDR1 SNHLY, CDR2 FYNNEI. Trimming took 0 bases from V and 1 from J; bases not matched to a gene: 2. The CDR3 consists of 16 residues. The chain's CDR3 is CASSEAPSGGTDTQYF. The CDR3 coding sequence is TGTGCCAGCAGTGAAGCTCCTAGCGGGGGCACAGATACGCAGTATTTT. The entire variable domain, with the rest obtained from reference TRBV2 and TRBJ2-3, is as follows: EPEVTQTPSHQVTQMGQEVILRCVPISNHLYFYWYRQILGQKVEFLVSFYNNEISEKSEIFDDQFSVERPDGSNFTLKIRSTKLEDSAMYFCASSEAPSGGTDTQYFGPGTRLTVL.

This chain uses TRBV5-1 with TRBJ2-1, with 9 bases that match TRBD1. There are 16 residues in the CDR3. V gave up 3 bases and J gave up 5 bases; unmatched junction bases: 9. The germline V gene has CDR1 SGHRS and CDR2 YFSETQ. DNA for the CDR3: TGCGCCAGCAGCTCCCCGGGGACAGGGTTTCACAATGAGCAGTTCTTC. It specifies CASSSPGTGFHNEQFF.

The chain is built from TRBV12-5 and TRBJ2-5; 7 bases fit TRBD1. The CDR3 spans 14 residues. Trimming cost V 3 bases and J 3 bases; bases outside gene matches: 4. The germline V gene encodes CDR1 LGHNT and CDR2 FRNRAP. The CDR3 here is CASGLTGVKETQYF. CDR3 DNA: TGTGCTAGTGGTTTAACAGGGGTGAAAGAGACCCAGTACTTC.